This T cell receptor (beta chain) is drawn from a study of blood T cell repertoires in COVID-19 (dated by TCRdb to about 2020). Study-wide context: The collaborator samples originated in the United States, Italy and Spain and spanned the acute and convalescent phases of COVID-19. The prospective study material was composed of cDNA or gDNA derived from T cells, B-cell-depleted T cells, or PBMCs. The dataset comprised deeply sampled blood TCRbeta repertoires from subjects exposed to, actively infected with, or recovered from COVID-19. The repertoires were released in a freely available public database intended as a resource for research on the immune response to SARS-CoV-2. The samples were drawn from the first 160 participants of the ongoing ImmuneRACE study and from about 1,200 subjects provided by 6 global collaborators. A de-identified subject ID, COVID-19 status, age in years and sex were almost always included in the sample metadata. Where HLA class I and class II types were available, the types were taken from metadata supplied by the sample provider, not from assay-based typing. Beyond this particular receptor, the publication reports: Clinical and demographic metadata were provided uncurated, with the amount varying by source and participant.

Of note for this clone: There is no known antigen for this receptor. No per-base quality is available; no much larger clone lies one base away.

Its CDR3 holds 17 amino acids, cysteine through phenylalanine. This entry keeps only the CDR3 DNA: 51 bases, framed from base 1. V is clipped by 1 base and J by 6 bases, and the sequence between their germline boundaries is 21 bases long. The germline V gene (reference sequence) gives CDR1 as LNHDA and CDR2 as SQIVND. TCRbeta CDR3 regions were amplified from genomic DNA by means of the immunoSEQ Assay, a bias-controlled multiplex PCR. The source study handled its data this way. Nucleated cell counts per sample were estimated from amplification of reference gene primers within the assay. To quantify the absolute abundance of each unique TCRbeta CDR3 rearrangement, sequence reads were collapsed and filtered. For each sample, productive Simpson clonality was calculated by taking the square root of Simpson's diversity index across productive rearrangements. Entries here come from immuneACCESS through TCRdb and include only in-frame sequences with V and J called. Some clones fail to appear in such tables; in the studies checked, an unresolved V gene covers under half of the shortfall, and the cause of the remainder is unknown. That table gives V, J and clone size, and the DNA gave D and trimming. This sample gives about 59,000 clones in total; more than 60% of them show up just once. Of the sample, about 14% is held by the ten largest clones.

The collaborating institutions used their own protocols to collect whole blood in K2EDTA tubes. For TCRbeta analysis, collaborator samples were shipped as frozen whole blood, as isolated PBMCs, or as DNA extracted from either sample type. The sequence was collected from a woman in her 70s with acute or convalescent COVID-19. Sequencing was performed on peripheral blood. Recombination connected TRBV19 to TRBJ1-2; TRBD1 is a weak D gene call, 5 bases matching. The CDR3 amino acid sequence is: CASSIGADRVYRHGYTF. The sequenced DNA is TGTGCCAGTAGTATAGGAGCAGACAGAGTGTATAGGCATGGCTACACCTTC.